A single sample gave rise to the 21 T cell receptor beta chains below, sequenced in a study of blood T cell repertoires in COVID-19 (dated by TCRdb to the early 2020s). Libraries came from the immunoSEQ multiplex PCR assay. Drawn from immuneACCESS, this table holds only the in-frame rearrangements with V and J called that TCRdb kept. Clones are partly lost; checked studies trace under half to an unresolved V gene and leave the rest unexplained. In all, the sample holds a few hundred thousand clones, and approximately 85% of those were seen once. The ten largest clones capture roughly 2.3% of the sample. Material: PBMCs or T cells enriched from blood (not recorded which). These receptors all stem from a man aged 30 to 45 who had recovered from COVID-19.

This chain uses TRBV19 with TRBJ1-1; TRBD1 matches 9 bases. Germline values: CDR1 LNHDA, CDR2 SQIVND (reference sequence). The CDR3 totals 22 residues. V lost 5 bases and J lost 1; bases outside the gene matches: 26. The CDR3 region is CASSEIPGTGKWFQPQNTEAFF. In nucleotides, the CDR3 is TGTGCCAGTAGTGAAATTCCTGGGACAGGGAAGTGGTTCCAACCACAGAACACTGAAGCTTTCTTT.

As for this clone: This sample also contains other DNA sequences that code for the same CDR3. The V call is TRBV27, the J call TRBJ1-1, with D hard to call. Trimming removed 2 bases from V and 1 base from J, with 5 bases in between. This CDR3 is built from 13 residues. Germline V gene lookup returns CDR1 MNHEY and CDR2 SMNVEV (reference sequence). CDR3 region: CASSLNRNTEAFF. DNA for the CDR3: TGTGCCAGCAGTTTAAATAGGAACACTGAAGCTTTCTTT.

V is TRBV15 and J is TRBJ2-5, with TRBD2 matching over 7 bases. This CDR3 comprises 14 residues. Germline V gene sequence: CDR1 LNHNV, CDR2 YYDKDF (reference sequence). Losses at the gene ends were 5 bases for V and 2 bases for J; bases not matched to a gene: 5. The CDR3 DNA sequence: TGTGCCACCAGCGGACTAGGTTATCAAGAGACCCAGTACTTC. It is translated as CATSGLGYQETQYF.

V is TRBV12-5 and J is TRBJ2-1, with D perhaps TRBD1 (6 bases). CDR1 is LGHNT, CDR2 FRNRAP, per germline. This CDR3 has 16 amino acids. Trimming left V 7 bases short and J 6 bases short, with 22 bases between. CDR3 in amino acids: CASATDPGEGVNEQFF. DNA for the CDR3: TGTGCTAGTGCGACGGACCCAGGGGAAGGGGTCAATGAGCAGTTCTTC.

This chain uses TRBV12-3 or TRBV12-4 with TRBJ1-6; perhaps TRBD1 as D (5 bases). V shed 5 bases and J shed 9 bases, with 11 bases lying between them. The CDR3 is made up of 13 amino acids. CDR3 nucleotides: TGTGCCAGCAGTCTCAGGGTTGGTTCACCCCTCCACTTT. Residues: CASSLRVGSPLHF.

For this clone: The junction and the germline gene differ at one end; a read error may be behind it. Additional DNA sequences in this sample encode the identical CDR3. The CDR3 region is CASSPRDSSYEQYF. The CDR3 DNA follows: TGTGCCAGCAGCCCGCGGGACAGCTCCTACGAACAGTACTTC. The J gene is TRBJ2-7, the V gene TRBV11-2, with D maybe TRBD1 (7 bases). The CDR3 consists of 14 residues. Looked up from germline, CDR1 is SGHAT and CDR2 is FQNNGV.

This clone was seen only once. The chain uses TRBV7-2 and TRBJ2-7; D gene ambiguous. This CDR3 comprises 13 residues. V was shortened by 1 base and J by 4 bases, with 8 bases between the two germline ends. Germline CDR1 reads SGHTA; CDR2 reads FQGNSA. For the CDR3, the DNA is TGTGCCAGCAGCTTAGGCAGGTTATACGAGCAGTACTTC. It is translated as CASSLGRLYEQYF.

The chain couples TRBV7-3 to TRBJ2-2, with D possibly being TRBD1 (5 bases). Trimming stripped 5 bases from V and 0 bases from J, with 13 bases between. CDR3 size: 16 residues. CDR1 is SGHTA, CDR2 FQGTGA, per germline. CDR3 amino acids: CASSPAPTANTGELFF. The DNA of the CDR3 is TGTGCCAGCAGCCCCGCCCCGACAGCGAACACCGGGGAGCTGTTTTTT.

Points on this clone: Other DNA sequences within the sample encode an identical CDR3. The genes are TRBV6-2 or TRBV6-3 and TRBJ2-2; TRBD2 might be the D (6 bases). V gave up 4 bases and J gave up 3 bases, with 12 bases separating them. Looked up from germline, CDR1 is MNHEY and CDR2 is SVGEGT. This CDR3 is 15 amino acids long. Written as DNA, the CDR3 is TGTGCCAGCAGTTCTGGGACGGGGGACACCGGGGAGCTGTTTTTT. Its translation is CASSSGTGDTGELFF.

The rearrangement joins TRBV7-9 to TRBJ2-7; TRBD1 is a possible D gene (7 bases). The CDR3 has 18 amino acids. Germline CDR1 reads SEHNR; CDR2 reads FQNEAQ (reference sequence). Trimming removed 3 bases at V and 2 bases at J, with 23 bases between. CDR3 amino acids: CASSFRGGGTVSAYEQYF. Here the CDR3 DNA reads TGTGCCAGCAGCTTTAGAGGTGGGGGGACAGTTTCAGCCTACGAGCAGTACTTC.

The chain links TRBV6-5 to TRBJ2-1, with a tentative D call TRBD1 (6 bases). CDR3 length equals 16 residues. Germline CDR1 and CDR2: MNHEY and SVGAGI. V gave up 4 bases and J gave up 7 bases, with 20 bases separating them. This chain's CDR3 is CASSSPRQAYPNEQFF. CDR3 nucleotide sequence: TGTGCCAGCAGTTCGCCAAGACAGGCTTATCCGAATGAGCAGTTCTTC.

V gene TRBV3-1 (or the pseudogene TRBV3-2) combines with J gene TRBJ1-2; 9 nucleotides agree with TRBD1. With 6 bases clipped from V and 8 bases from J, the junction kept 4 bases outside the gene matches. The germline V gene encodes CDR1 LGHDT and CDR2 YNNKEL (reference sequence). This CDR3 is built from 12 residues. For the CDR3, the DNA is TGTGCCAGCAGACAGGGGGCAGAGGGCTACACCTTC. The encoded protein is CASRQGAEGYTF.

The V and J genes are TRBV20-1 and TRBJ2-5, with 8 bases aligning to TRBD1. J lost 4 bases, V lost 3 bases, and 10 bases had no gene match. CDR1 is DFQATT, CDR2 SNEGSKA, per germline (reference sequence). This CDR3 spans 15 amino acids. CDR3 sequence (DNA): TGCAGTGCTAGTCTTTCGTCGGGGACAGGAGAGACCCAGTACTTC. Its protein is CSASLSSGTGETQYF.

This clone was observed a handful of times. The chain uses TRBV9 and TRBJ2-7; TRBD2 aligns across 10 bases. The germline CDR1 and CDR2 sequences are SGDLS and YYNGEE. The junction had 14 bases not matched to a gene; V was cut back by 0 bases and J by 2 bases. The CDR3 extends over 19 amino acids. The CDR3 is CASSVGAGGNGLNTYEQYF. CDR3 DNA sequence: TGTGCCAGCAGCGTAGGAGCGGGGGGGAATGGACTGAACACCTACGAGCAGTACTTC. The variable domain in full, completed from reference TRBV9 and TRBJ2-7, reads DSGVTQTPKHLITATGQRVTLRCSPRSGDLSVYWYQQSLDQGLQFLIQYYNGEERAKGNILERFSAQQFPDLHSELNLSSLELGDSALYFCASSVGAGGNGLNTYEQYFGPGTRLTVT.

The chain is built from TRBV18 and TRBJ2-7; 14 bases line up with TRBD2. The CDR3 length is 15 residues. Germline V CDR1 and CDR2: KGHSH, LQKENI. Losses at the gene ends were 3 bases for V and 6 bases for J; bases not matched to a gene: 4. CDR3 sequence: CASSPRTSGGTEQYF. The CDR3 DNA reads TGTGCCAGCTCACCCCGGACTAGCGGGGGGACCGAGCAGTACTTC. The full variable domain, completed using reference TRBV18 and TRBJ2-7, is NAGVMQNPRHLVRRRGQEARLRCSPMKGHSHVYWYRQLPEEGLKFMVYLQKENIIDESGMPKERFSAEFPKEGPSILRIQQVVRGDSAAYFCASSPRTSGGTEQYFGPGTRLTVT.

The chain combines TRBV5-1 with TRBJ2-5, with D possibly matching TRBD2 (5 bases). V was trimmed by 4 bases and J by 2 bases, leaving 18 bases between them. This CDR3 contains 16 residues. Per germline, CDR1 SGHRS and CDR2 YFSETQ. DNA of the CDR3: TGCGCCAGCAGCCCCCCCCTCGGGGAGAAACAAGAGACCCAGTACTTC. Translating gives CASSPPLGEKQETQYF.

This rearrangement joins TRBV24-1 to TRBJ2-5; 8 bases line up with TRBD1. J gave up 5 bases and V 3 bases, and 10 bases lay outside the gene matches. The CDR3 runs 16 residues. Germline V gives CDR1 KGHDR, CDR2 SFDVKD. The CDR3 spells CATSDAGTGVGETQYF. The CDR3 DNA reads TGTGCCACCAGTGATGCAGGGACAGGAGTTGGGGAGACCCAGTACTTC.

The chain links TRBV5-6 to TRBJ1-3; D unclear. CDR1 is SGHDT, CDR2 YYEEEE, per germline. Trimming took off 1 base at V and 2 bases at J, with 7 bases between the two ends. The CDR3 length is 14 residues. CDR3 protein: CASSLNLAGNTIYF. The CDR3 DNA follows: TGTGCCAGCAGCTTGAACCTAGCTGGAAACACCATATATTTT.

The rearrangement uses TRBV7-8 and TRBJ1-2; the D is unclear. Trimming stripped 2 bases from V and 5 bases from J, with 9 bases between. CDR3 length: 13 amino acids. In germline, CDR1 is SGHVS, CDR2 FQNEAQ. In DNA form, the CDR3 reads TGTGCCAGCAGCTTAAAGGCCGGGTATGGCTACACCTTC. The encoded protein is CASSLKAGYGYTF.

V usage is TRBV2 and J usage is TRBJ1-3; 8 bases line up with TRBD1. The CDR3 consists of 15 residues. The germline V gene has CDR1 SNHLY and CDR2 FYNNEI. After removal of 9 bases from V and 2 bases from J, the junction contained 9 bases not matched to a gene. Here the CDR3 DNA reads TGTGCCAGTGTCGACAGGGGTGTCCCTGGAAACACCATATATTTT. It translates to CASVDRGVPGNTIYF.

V is TRBV9 and J is TRBJ1-1; weak D call: TRBD1 (5 bases). Trimming removed 4 bases from V and 1 base from J, with 11 bases in between. Germline CDR1 and CDR2: SGDLS and YYNGEE. The CDR3 sequence is 14 residues long. CDR3 loop: CASSPRQTNTEAFF. The CDR3 nucleotides are TGTGCCAGCAGCCCAAGACAGACGAACACTGAAGCTTTCTTT. Full variable domain (missing parts from reference TRBV9 and TRBJ1-1): DSGVTQTPKHLITATGQRVTLRCSPRSGDLSVYWYQQSLDQGLQFLIQYYNGEERAKGNILERFSAQQFPDLHSELNLSSLELGDSALYFCASSPRQTNTEAFFGQGTRLTVV.